Following are 14 T cell receptor beta chains from one sample sequenced in a study of T cells in Graves' hyperthyroidism and ophthalmopathy. There were TCR beta CDR3 regions amplified from RNA transcripts. HTBI primers drove first-round RT-PCR of the TCR CDR3. MiXCR, run by TCRdb on the multiplex PCR reads, gives a single entry per CDR3 protein. In the table there are roughly 200,000 distinct CDR3 sequences, around 19% of which are singletons. The sample comprised blood. The receptors derive from a man in his forties with Graves' hyperthyroidism.

This clonotype was observed a few times. The chain links TRBV12-3 or TRBV12-4 to TRBJ2-2; D is unresolved. This CDR3 is built from 12 residues. Trimming pared 6 bases from V and 9 bases from J, leaving 11 bases between. The CDR3 DNA is TGTGCCAGCAGCCCCCCTGTCAGGGAGCTGTTTTTT. Encoded protein: CASSPPVRELFF.

In regard to this clonotype: The junction differs from germline at one of its ends, possibly a read error. DNA for the CDR3: TGCGCCAACAGCTTGGTTTGGAAAACTAACTATGGCTACACCTTC. Its protein product is CANSLVWKTNYGYTF. The rearrangement links TRBV5-1 to TRBJ1-2; D is undetermined. Germline lookup yields CDR1 SGHRS and CDR2 YFSETQ. The CDR3 is 15 residues long.

The V call is TRBV27, the J call TRBJ2-7; D ambiguous. V dropped 7 bases and J dropped 7 bases, with 14 bases sitting between them. The V gene's germline CDR1 is MNHEY and CDR2 SMNVEV (reference sequence). The CDR3 contains 12 residues. CDR3 protein: CASNGPYGEQYF. As DNA, the CDR3 is TGTGCCAGCAACGGACCATATGGGGAGCAGTACTTC.

This clonotype was detected many times. This chain connects TRBV27 to TRBJ2-3; TRBD1 or TRBD2 may be the D gene (5 bases each). Trimming pared 0 bases from V and 5 bases from J, leaving 12 bases between. The CDR3 length is 15 residues. The V gene's germline CDR1 is MNHEY and CDR2 SMNVEV (reference sequence). The CDR3 reads CASSLSSSGLDTQYF. CDR3 coding DNA: TGTGCCAGCAGTTTATCGTCCTCGGGGCTAGATACGCAGTATTTT.

This chain links TRBV15 with TRBJ1-5; TRBD1 might be the D (5 bases). The CDR3 extends over 16 amino acids. V lost 2 bases, J lost 0 bases, and 11 bases lay in between. Germline V gives CDR1 LNHNV, CDR2 YYDKDF (reference sequence). CDR3 in amino acids: CATSRTGTYSNQPQHF. The CDR3 DNA is TGTGCCACCAGCAGAACCGGGACGTATAGCAATCAGCCCCAGCATTTT.

The chain links TRBV3-1 to TRBJ2-1; no reliable D call. CDR1 and CDR2 (germline): LGHDT, YNNKEL (reference sequence). The V end was cut by 0 bases, the J end by 4 bases, with 10 bases between. This CDR3 has 15 amino acids. The CDR3 DNA sequence: TGTGCCAGCAGCCAAGATTTATCGGAATACAATGAGCAGTTCTTC. It is translated as CASSQDLSEYNEQFF.

The CDR3 DNA follows: TGCGCCAGCAGCCTAGCCGGGACTAGTGGGGATACGCAGTATTTT. Amino acid sequence: CASSLAGTSGDTQYF. The chain combines TRBV5-1 with TRBJ2-3, with 8 positions matching TRBD2. J gave up 6 bases and V 4 bases, and 10 bases lay outside the gene matches. Germline CDR1 reads SGHRS; CDR2 reads YFSETQ. CDR3 size: 15 residues.

This clonotype has just a few counts. This sequence joins TRBV19 and TRBJ1-4; D gene unclear. V was pared by 7 bases and J by 5 bases, with 14 bases between. In germline, CDR1 is LNHDA, CDR2 SQIVND (reference sequence). The length of the CDR3 is 14 residues. CDR3 region: CASNSASVNEKLFF. The CDR3 DNA sequence: TGTGCCAGTAACTCGGCCAGCGTGAATGAAAAACTGTTTTTT.

The sample holds many counts of this clonotype. This chain joins TRBV5-1 and TRBJ2-3; perhaps TRBD1 as D (6 bases). This CDR3 has 15 residues. Trimming removed 0 bases at V and 5 bases at J, with 13 bases between. Germline values: CDR1 SGHRS, CDR2 YFSETQ. CDR3 nucleotide sequence: TGCGCCAGCAGCTTGGTTGGCAGGGGCCAAGATACGCAGTATTTT. Translation: CASSLVGRGQDTQYF.

This CDR3 reads CASSLRDKKWNTEAFF. CDR3 nucleotides: TGTGCCAGCAGCTTAAGGGACAAGAAATGGAACACTGAAGCTTTCTTT. The V gene is TRBV7-2, the J gene TRBJ1-1, with a tentative D call TRBD1 (6 bases). Trimming removed 2 bases from V and 1 base from J, with 14 bases in between. Germline V gene data show CDR1 as SGHTA and CDR2 as FQGNSA. The CDR3 sequence is 16 residues long.

The chain joins TRBV12-3 or TRBV12-4 to TRBJ2-1, with 12 bases that match TRBD2. With V trimmed by 6 bases and J by 5 bases, 5 bases remained unmatched. This CDR3 spans 15 amino acids. The CDR3 sequence is CASSLAGGRHNEQFF. The CDR3 DNA follows: TGTGCCAGCAGCCTAGCGGGGGGGCGGCACAATGAGCAGTTCTTC.

In this sample, this clonotype turned up many times. V usage is TRBV28 and J usage is TRBJ1-5; TRBD1 matches at 9 bases. J was trimmed by 5 bases and V by 6 bases; bases with no gene match: 2. The germline gives CDR1 MDHEN, CDR2 SYDVKM. This CDR3 has 13 residues. CDR3 region: CASRGTGHQPQHF. The CDR3 DNA reads as TGTGCCAGCAGAGGGACAGGGCATCAGCCCCAGCATTTT.

This clonotype was seen repeatedly, ten times or more. This chain connects TRBV3-1 to TRBJ2-2; 7 nucleotides line up with TRBD1. The V gene's germline CDR1 is LGHDT and CDR2 YNNKEL (reference sequence). The CDR3 length is 15 residues. The V and J ends lost 1 base and 7 bases, in that order; junction bases with no gene match: 6. The CDR3 reads CASSQGDRESGELFF. The CDR3 DNA is TGTGCCAGCAGCCAAGGAGACAGGGAGAGCGGGGAGCTGTTTTTT.

V is TRBV12-3 or TRBV12-4 and J is TRBJ2-2; D uncertain. V was trimmed by 7 bases and J by 6 bases, leaving 9 bases between them. This CDR3 is 12 amino acids long. CDR3 in DNA: TGTGCCAGCACCTTCACAGCCGGGGAGCTGTTTTTT. Translation gives CASTFTAGELFF.